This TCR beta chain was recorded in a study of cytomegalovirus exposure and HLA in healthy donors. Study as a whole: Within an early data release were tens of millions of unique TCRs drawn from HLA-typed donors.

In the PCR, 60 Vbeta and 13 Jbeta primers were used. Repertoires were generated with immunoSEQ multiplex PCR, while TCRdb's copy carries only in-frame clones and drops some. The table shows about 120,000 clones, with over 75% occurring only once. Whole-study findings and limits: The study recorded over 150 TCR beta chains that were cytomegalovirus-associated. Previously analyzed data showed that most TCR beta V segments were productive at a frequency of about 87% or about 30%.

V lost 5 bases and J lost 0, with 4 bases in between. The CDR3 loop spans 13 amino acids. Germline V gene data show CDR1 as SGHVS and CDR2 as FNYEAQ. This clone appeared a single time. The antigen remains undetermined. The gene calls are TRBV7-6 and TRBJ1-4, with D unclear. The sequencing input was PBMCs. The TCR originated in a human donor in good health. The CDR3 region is CASSGTTNEKLFF. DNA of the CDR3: TGTGCCAGCAGCGGCACAACTAATGAAAAACTGTTTTTT.